A single sample is the source of the 10 T cell receptor beta chains below, sequenced in a study of blood T cell repertoires in COVID-19. Generated by immunoSEQ multiplex PCR, the TCRdb table keeps only in-frame clones and is missing some. The sample records roughly 81,000 clones, around 81% being singletons. The sample taken for sequencing was peripheral blood. Receptor source: a woman aged 70 to 79 with acute or convalescent COVID-19.

The CDR3 spells CASRKAVGAYNEQFF. As DNA, the CDR3 is TGTGCCAGCAGAAAGGCTGTGGGGGCTTACAATGAGCAGTTCTTC. V and J are TRBV6-5 and TRBJ2-1, with D perhaps TRBD1 (6 bases). Germline V lookup: CDR1 MNHEY, CDR2 SVGAGI. The CDR3 extends over 15 amino acids. Between the trimmed V and J ends, which lost 6 bases and 4 bases, there was a span of 16 bases.

This chain joins TRBV9 and TRBJ1-2, with 7 bases that match TRBD1. Trimming at V came to 4 bases and at J to 1 base, leaving 4 bases not matched to a gene. CDR1 is SGDLS and CDR2 is YYNGEE in the germline V gene. The CDR3 runs to 14 residues. The CDR3 is CASSPGQDNYGYTF. The CDR3 DNA reads as TGTGCCAGCAGCCCTGGACAGGATAACTATGGCTACACCTTC. Variable domain in full (rest from reference TRBV9 and TRBJ1-2): DSGVTQTPKHLITATGQRVTLRCSPRSGDLSVYWYQQSLDQGLQFLIQYYNGEERAKGNILERFSAQQFPDLHSELNLSSLELGDSALYFCASSPGQDNYGYTFGSGTRLTVV.

V usage is TRBV4-1 and J usage is TRBJ2-4; 15 bases match TRBD2. Germline loops: CDR1 MGHRA, CDR2 YSYEKL. V lost 3 bases to trimming and J lost 9 bases; unmatched junction nucleotides: 21. This CDR3 is 21 amino acids long. The CDR3 region has the DNA TGCGCCAGCAGCCACCAAGGACTAGCGGGGGGGTTGGAAACATTCAGTACCATTCAGTACTTC. Its translation: CASSHQGLAGGLETFSTIQYF.

The chain employs TRBV3-1 (or the pseudogene TRBV3-2) and TRBJ1-5; D remains unclear. The CDR3 spans 13 residues. Germline assignment: CDR1 LGHDT and CDR2 YNNKEL (reference sequence). V lost 4 bases to trimming and J lost 3 bases, with 7 bases between them. The CDR3 spells CASSRQINQPQHF. CDR3 bases: TGTGCCAGCAGCCGTCAGATCAATCAGCCCCAGCATTTT.

The chain combines TRBV19 with TRBJ2-7, with D tentatively TRBD2 (5 bases). Germline V lookup: CDR1 LNHDA, CDR2 SQIVND (reference sequence). Deletions cut 2 bases from V and 9 bases from J, with 11 bases between. The CDR3 runs to 12 residues. The chain's CDR3 is CASSITGSAQYF. The CDR3, as DNA: TGTGCCAGTAGTATAACGGGGTCGGCGCAGTACTTC.

This clone was seen a single time. The chain uses TRBV10-3 and TRBJ1-2; 9 bases map to TRBD1. The germline CDR1 and CDR2 sequences are ENHRY and SYGVKD. The CDR3 sequence is 16 residues long. V was pared by 3 bases and J by 2 bases, with 7 bases of the junction left unmatched. For the CDR3, the DNA is TGTGCCATCAGTGACCCTGTCGGGACAGGGAACTATGGCTACACCTTC. Its translation is CAISDPVGTGNYGYTF.

This chain links TRBV5-1 with TRBJ2-2; TRBD2 agrees at 12 bases. Germline assignment: CDR1 SGHRS and CDR2 YFSETQ. J gave up 2 bases and V 4 bases, and 3 bases lay outside the gene matches. The CDR3 is made up of 16 amino acids. The DNA for the CDR3 is TGCGCCAGCAGCCCGACTAGCGGGGGAAACACCGGGGAGCTGTTTTTT. It encodes CASSPTSGGNTGELFF.

The chain recombines TRBV5-1 with TRBJ1-4, with D hard to call. V was clipped by 0 bases and J by 5 bases, with 11 bases between them. The CDR3 runs 15 residues. Germline values: CDR1 SGHRS, CDR2 YFSETQ. Written as DNA, the CDR3 is TGCGCCAGCAGCTTGGCGGGTCCGGGGAATGAAAAACTGTTTTTT. Translated, it gives CASSLAGPGNEKLFF.

The chain couples TRBV14 to TRBJ2-5; weak D call: TRBD2 (6 bases). V was shortened by 4 bases and J by 5 bases, with 17 bases between the two germline ends. Germline assignment: CDR1 SGHDN and CDR2 FVKESK. CDR3 size: 15 residues. CDR3 region: CASSPTGEARETQYF. CDR3 nucleotide sequence: TGTGCCAGCAGCCCAACGGGGGAGGCTAGGGAGACCCAGTACTTC.

The chain recombines TRBV3-1 (or the pseudogene TRBV3-2) with TRBJ2-3; the match to TRBD1 covers 7 bases. The CDR3 covers 14 residues. The germline V gene encodes CDR1 LGHDT and CDR2 YNNKEL (reference sequence). V dropped 2 bases and J dropped 6; count of bases not matched to a gene: 5. CDR3 sequence (DNA): TGTGCCAGCAGCCAACTCGACAGGGAGGATACGCAGTATTTT. This sequence encodes CASSQLDREDTQYF.